This paragraph covers one T cell receptor beta chain sequence. Its specific antigen is unknown. One base away there is no much larger clone; base qualities are not given. The record originates from a study of blood T cell repertoires in COVID-19 (dated by TCRdb to about 2020). For the study in its entirety: Samples covering the acute and convalescent phases of COVID-19 were provided by collaborators in the United States, Italy and Spain. The material from the prospective study consisted of cDNA or gDNA derived from T cells, B-cell-depleted T cells, or PBMCs. Deeply sampled blood TCRbeta repertoires from subjects exposed to, actively infected with, or recovered from COVID-19 were included in the dataset. A freely available public database, intended as a resource for researchers studying the immune response to SARS-CoV-2, is where the repertoires were released. Samples were obtained from the ongoing ImmuneRACE study (first 160 participants) and from 950 to 1,500 subjects provided by 6 global collaborators. Nearly every sample came with metadata listing a de-identified subject ID, COVID-19 status, age in years and sex. Where available, HLA class I and class II types were taken from metadata supplied by the sample provider and were not determined by assay-based typing.

The immunoSEQ Assay, a bias-controlled multiplex PCR, was used to amplify TCRbeta CDR3 regions from genomic DNA. The study's own analysis went as follows. Within the assay, amplification of reference gene primers was used to estimate how many nucleated cells each sample contained. To quantify the absolute abundance of each unique TCRbeta CDR3 rearrangement, sequence reads were collapsed and filtered. For each sample, productive Simpson clonality was calculated as the square root of Simpson's diversity index across productive rearrangements. The table was pulled from immuneACCESS by TCRdb, which kept in-frame rearrangements only. Such tables lose some clones; where checked, under half of the loss comes from unresolved V genes, and the rest has no known cause. That table gives V, J and clone size, and the DNA gave D and trimming. Within this sample are roughly 60,000 clones, with 80% to 90% of them counted one time only. Of the sample, approximately 15% is held by the ten largest clones.

General findings and caveats noted by the study authors: How much clinical and demographic metadata was included differed by source and by participant, and the metadata was provided uncurated.

As encoded in the germline V gene (reference sequence), CDR1 is LGHDT while CDR2 is YNNKEL. Reading from cysteine to phenylalanine, the CDR3 counts 14 amino acids. Just the 42-base CDR3 DNA is kept, in frame starting at base 1. Unmatched junction bases come to 6, with V trimmed by 3 bases and J by 8 bases. The collaborating institutions used their own protocols to collect whole blood in K2EDTA tubes. For TCRbeta analysis, collaborators shipped samples as frozen whole blood, isolated PBMCs, or DNA extracted from either of those sample types. The material sequenced was peripheral blood. The chain is made from TRBV3-1 (or the pseudogene TRBV3-2) and TRBJ1-3, with 8 bases in between that match TRBD1. The origin of this receptor is a man aged 80 or over with acute or convalescent COVID-19. The CDR3: CASSHRDRGDTIYF. The DNA sequence is TGTGCCAGCAGCCATCGTGACAGGGGTGACACCATATATTTT.